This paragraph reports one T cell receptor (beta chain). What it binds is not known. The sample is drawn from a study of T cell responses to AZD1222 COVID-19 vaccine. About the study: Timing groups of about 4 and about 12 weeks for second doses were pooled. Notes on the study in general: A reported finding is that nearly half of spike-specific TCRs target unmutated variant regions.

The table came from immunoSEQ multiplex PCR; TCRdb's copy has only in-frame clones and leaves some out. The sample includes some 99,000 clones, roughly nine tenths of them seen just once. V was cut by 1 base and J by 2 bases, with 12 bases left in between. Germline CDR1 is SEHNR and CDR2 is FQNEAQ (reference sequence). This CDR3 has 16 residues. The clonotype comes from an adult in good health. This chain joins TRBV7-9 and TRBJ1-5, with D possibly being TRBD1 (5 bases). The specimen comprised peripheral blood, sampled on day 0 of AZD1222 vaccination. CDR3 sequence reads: CASSLVGELGNQPQHF. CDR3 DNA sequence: TGTGCCAGCAGCTTAGTGGGGGAGTTGGGCAATCAGCCCCAGCATTTT.